This T cell receptor beta chain was documented in a study of blood T cell repertoires in COVID-19. Study as a whole: Sites in the United States, Italy and Spain provided acute and convalescent COVID-19 samples. Sample material is recorded as cDNA or gDNA derived from T cells, B-cell-depleted T cells, or PBMCs.

In the original analysis: For nucleated cells, counts were estimated from reference gene primer amplification. Clones were read by immunoSEQ multiplex PCR, and TCRdb kept only the in-frame ones, dropping some. V, J and clone size are those of that table, while D and trimming were read from the DNA. Of approximately 76,000 clones detected, approximately 88% appear once; the ten largest clones hold approximately 45%. CDR1 and CDR2 (germline): MDHEN, SYDVKM. Trimming pared 9 bases from V and 2 bases from J, leaving 15 bases between. This CDR3 is built from 14 residues. The sequence came from a human donor in a cohort sampled during active COVID-19. The sequenced sample consisted of peripheral blood. This sequence joins TRBV28 and TRBJ2-3, with a weak D call TRBD1 (8 bases). The CDR3 nucleotides are TGTGCCAGTACAGGGGGGGGAATCACAGATACGCAGTATTTT. Amino acid sequence: CASTGGGITDTQYF.